The 4 T cell receptor beta chains below were found in one sample sequenced in a study of blood T cell repertoires in COVID-19. Using immunoSEQ multiplex PCR, the repertoire was profiled, and TCRdb retains in-frame clones only, with some absent. The sample consists of 200,000 to 250,000 clones, approximately 80% of them appearing once. Sequencing was done on a sample of peripheral blood. Receptors originate from a woman older than 75 with acute or convalescent COVID-19.

The chain recombines TRBV30 with TRBJ1-6; D may be TRBD1 (6 bases). The CDR3 runs to 13 residues. CDR1 GTSNPN and CDR2 SVGIG come from the germline V gene (reference sequence). CDR3 sequence reads: CAMEGGGDSPLHF. CDR3 in DNA: TGTGCGATGGAGGGAGGGGGGGACTCACCCCTCCACTTT. The whole variable domain, remainder taken from reference TRBV30 and TRBJ1-6, is SQTIHQWPATLVQPVGSPLSLECTVEGTSNPNLYWYRQAAGRGLQLLFYSVGIGQISSEVPQNLSASRPQDRQFILSSKKLLLSDSGFYLCAMEGGGDSPLHFGNGTRLTVT.

The chain recombines TRBV5-1 with TRBJ1-1; D might be TRBD1 (6 bases). The length of the CDR3 is 14 residues. Germline V gene lookup returns CDR1 SGHRS and CDR2 YFSETQ. V was trimmed by 3 bases and J by 4 bases, leaving 13 bases between them. The CDR3 DNA reads as TGCGCCAGCAGCTCGGTGAGAGGGGGCACTGAAGCTTTCTTT. It yields the protein CASSSVRGGTEAFF.

This clone was seen a few times. The CDR3 spells CAISEAGLNQPQHF. The CDR3 coding sequence is TGTGCCATCAGTGAAGCAGGGTTAAATCAGCCCCAGCATTTT. The V and J genes are TRBV10-3 and TRBJ1-5; D is perhaps TRBD1 (5 bases). Between the trimmed V and J ends, which lost 3 bases and 4 bases, there was a span of 10 bases. Germline V gene data show CDR1 as ENHRY and CDR2 as SYGVKD. The CDR3 length is 14 residues.

The rearrangement links TRBV5-6 to TRBJ2-3; 8 bases align to TRBD2. CDR1 and CDR2 (germline): SGHDT, YYEEEE. There are 14 residues in the CDR3. Trimming cost V 0 bases and J 6 bases; bases outside gene matches: 3. The CDR3 DNA follows: TGTGCCAGCAGCTTGGGGACTAGCTCGGATACGCAGTATTTT. Translation gives CASSLGTSSDTQYF.